This paragraph reports one TCR beta chain. Its specificity is unknown. Using immunoSEQ multiplex PCR, the repertoire was profiled, and TCRdb retains in-frame clones only, with some absent. Of some 80,000 clones detected, 90% to 95% appear once; the ten largest clones hold around 4.4%. This entry belongs to a study of OX40 agonist ivuxolimab in advanced cancers. Study-level information: Patients receiving dose escalation had hepatocellular carcinoma, melanoma, renal cell or head and neck cancer. Whole-study results and caveats: Some of the nonresponding patients also showed low levels of normalized T-cell clonal expansion. The study found that CD8+ T cells averaged more expanded clones than CD4+.

CDR3 length: 16 amino acids. CDR1 is MNHEY, CDR2 SVGAGI, per germline. The V gene end was trimmed by 2 bases and the J gene end by 6 bases; junction bases not matched to a gene: 12. The chain links TRBV6-5 to TRBJ2-7; 8 bases map to TRBD1. Material: CD4+ or CD8+ T cells sorted from blood, obtained in a trial of the OX40 agonist ivuxolimab. This receptor was identified in an adult with an advanced solid tumor such as melanoma, head and neck, liver or kidney cancer. As DNA, the CDR3 is TGTGCCAGCAGTTACAAAGGACAGGGCCGGTTGAGCGAGCAGTACTTC. It is translated as CASSYKGQGRLSEQYF.